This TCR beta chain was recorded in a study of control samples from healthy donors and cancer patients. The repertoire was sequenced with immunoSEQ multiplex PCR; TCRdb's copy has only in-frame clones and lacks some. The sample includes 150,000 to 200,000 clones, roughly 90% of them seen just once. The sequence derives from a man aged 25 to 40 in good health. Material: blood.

CDR3 region: CASSLGLGGSLYNSPLHF. The CDR3 nucleotides are TGTGCCAGCAGCTTAGGTTTAGGGGGATCCCTCTATAATTCACCCCTCCACTTT. The chain is built from TRBV7-9 and TRBJ1-6; D perhaps matches TRBD1 (6 bases). Trimming stripped 1 base from V and 3 bases from J, with 16 bases between. CDR3 size: 18 residues. Germline loops: CDR1 SEHNR, CDR2 FQNEAQ (reference sequence).